These 10 T cell receptor beta chains were sequenced from one sample in a study of identical twins. A single record per CDR3 protein comes from TCRdb applying MiXCR to the 5' RACE reads. This table has about 1.7 million distinct CDR3 sequences, less than 40% appearing once. The sequenced sample consisted of cord blood. The receptors were sampled from a newborn girl in good health.

This chain joins TRBV20-1 and TRBJ2-5; 7 bases line up with TRBD1. The DNA end is more similar to TRBJ2-7, so the J call may be wrong. Looked up from germline, CDR1 is DFQATT and CDR2 is SNEGSKA (reference sequence). The CDR3 has 12 amino acids. The CDR3 here is CACRDSGYEQYF. CDR3 DNA sequence: TGCGCTTGCCGGGACAGTGGGTACGAGCAGTACTTC.

The CDR3 DNA sequence: TGTGCCAGCAGCATCGTGGGGGGGTACAATGAGCAGTTCTTC. Its protein product is CASSIVGGYNEQFF. V usage is TRBV21-1 and J usage is TRBJ2-1; no DNA check was done on the table's D call, TRBD1. TRBV21-1 is shown as a pseudogene. The CDR3 consists of 14 residues.

The J gene is TRBJ2-3, the V gene TRBV3-1; 12 nucleotides line up with TRBD2. V shed 2 bases and J 5 bases; nucleotides not matched to a gene: 17. Germline V gene sequence: CDR1 LGHDT, CDR2 YNNKEL (reference sequence). CDR3 length equals 20 residues. CDR3 sequence (DNA): TGTGCCAGCAGCCAAATTGGTTTGAGAGGGACTAGCGGGTTGTTAGATACGCAGTATTTT. This gives the protein CASSQIGLRGTSGLLDTQYF.

This sequence joins TRBV15 and TRBJ1-2; tentatively, D is TRBD1 (5 bases). CDR1 and CDR2 from the germline V gene are LNHNV and YYDKDF (reference sequence). This CDR3 is 14 amino acids long. V lost 0 bases, J lost 4 bases, and 9 bases lay in between. The CDR3 region is CATSREGVGYGYTF. DNA of the CDR3: TGTGCCACCAGCAGAGAGGGGGTAGGCTATGGCTACACCTTC. Variable domain in full (rest from reference TRBV15 and TRBJ1-2): DAMVIQNPRYQVTQFGKPVTLSCSQTLNHNVMYWYQQKSSQAPKLLFHYYDKDFNNEADTPDNFQSRRPNTSFCFLDIRSPGLGDTAMYLCATSREGVGYGYTFGSGTRLTVV.

This clonotype was detected a few times. The rearrangement joins TRBV6-5 to TRBJ2-1; 13 bases align to TRBD2. V lost 7 bases and J lost 6; bases outside the gene matches: 9. Germline V CDR1 and CDR2: MNHEY, SVGAGI. The CDR3 consists of 16 residues. The CDR3 DNA sequence: TGTGCCAGCACCGGAATGACTAGCGGGAGGCTCAATGAGCAGTTCTTC. Its protein is CASTGMTSGRLNEQFF.

The chain is built from TRBV20-1 and TRBJ2-1; tentatively, D is TRBD2 (6 bases). Trimming stripped 0 bases from V and 6 bases from J, with 12 bases between. CDR3 length: 14 residues. Germline assignment: CDR1 DFQATT and CDR2 SNEGSKA (reference sequence). The CDR3 loop is CSARDRLASNEQFF. The CDR3 DNA reads TGCAGTGCTAGAGATCGGCTAGCGTCCAATGAGCAGTTCTTC.

V usage is TRBV5-1 and J usage is TRBJ2-5; D gene unclear. V shed 7 bases and J shed 2 bases, with 12 bases lying between them. Germline V gene data show CDR1 as SGHRS and CDR2 as YFSETQ. This CDR3 is 13 amino acids long. This chain's CDR3 is CASLKTVQETQYF. The CDR3 DNA sequence: TGCGCCAGCCTTAAGACTGTACAAGAGACCCAGTACTTC.

In DNA form, the CDR3 reads TGTGCCAGCAGCCAAGATCAAGGGTCGGGCGATCAGCCCCAGCATTTT. This gives the protein CASSQDQGSGDQPQHF. The V gene is TRBV4-2, the J gene TRBJ1-5; D is unclear. There are 16 residues in the CDR3. Trimming shortened V by 0 bases and J by 5 bases, and 14 bases separated the two germline ends. The germline V gene has CDR1 LGHNA and CDR2 YNFKEQ.

On this clonotype itself: With a much larger clone just one base away, this may be a read error. The chain uses TRBV29-1 and TRBJ2-5, with 13 bases aligning to TRBD2. The CDR3 is 16 amino acids. Germline V gene data show CDR1 as SQVTM and CDR2 as ANQGSEA. V was pared by 1 base and J by 11 bases, with 13 bases of the junction left unmatched. This chain's CDR3 is CSVEAIRLAGGLVQYF. In DNA form, the CDR3 reads TGCAGCGTTGAAGCAATTCGACTAGCGGGGGGTCTTGTGCAGTACTTC.

This rearrangement joins TRBV20-1 to TRBJ2-7, with TRBD2 identical over 9 bases. This CDR3 spans 17 amino acids. CDR1 is DFQATT and CDR2 is SNEGSKA in the germline V gene (reference sequence). J gave up 5 bases and V 3 bases, and 17 bases lay outside the gene matches. The CDR3 DNA sequence: TGCAGTGCTAGGGAAATGGGACTAGCTGCCGGCACCCACGAGCAGTACTTC. It yields the protein CSAREMGLAAGTHEQYF.